This T cell receptor beta chain was identified during a study of spatial heterogeneity in lung cancer. This clonotype was seen at least ten times. Germline V CDR1 and CDR2: LGHNA, YNFKEQ. Trimming stripped 0 bases from V and 1 base from J, with 14 bases between. This CDR3 has 17 residues. As for time point: sample taken at primary tumor resection. A unique molecular identifier was carried by every single TCR cDNA molecule. TCRdb independently ran MiXCR on the 5' RACE reads; one entry per CDR3 protein. The data contain roughly 48,000 distinct CDR3 sequences, approximately 5% of them singletons. The chain has TRBV4-2 and TRBJ2-3, with D maybe TRBD2 (7 bases). The clonotype was recovered from a male donor with early-stage non-small cell lung cancer. Sequenced material: PBMCs, taken at surgery. The CDR3 DNA reads as TGTGCCAGCAGCCAAGATCCCCGGGGGGCGGGCACAGATACGCAGTATTTT. It codes for CASSQDPRGAGTDTQYF.